This is a list of T cell receptor beta chains from one sample in a study of T cell changes during pregnancy in multiple sclerosis. Sequencing used immunoSEQ multiplex PCR; TCRdb keeps in-frame clones, though not all of them. This sample carries approximately 50,000 clones, 92% of them seen once, and the ten largest clones take nearly 0.4%. The sample here was CD4+ T cells from peripheral blood mononuclear cells, taken after pregnancy. The receptors come from a female donor with multiple sclerosis, enrolled in a pregnancy study. Both conserved end residues are part of each CDR3. A D gene is named only where the DNA matches it firmly. Rows may omit the clone size; those that give it use once, few, many or a size class.

d_gene	abundance	v_gene	j_gene	CDR3aa	CDR3nt
TRBD1	-	TRBV19	TRBJ2-7	CASSPGSGQGKSDEQYF	TGTGCCAGTAGTCCGGGGAGCGGACAGGGGAAAAGCGACGAGCAGTACTTC
-	once	TRBV27	TRBJ2-7	CASKGSIASPSQYF	TGTGCCAGCAAGGGTTCCATAGCGAGTCCGAGCCAGTACTTC
TRBD1	once	TRBV28	TRBJ1-3	CASRSFDRVSGNTIYF	TGTGCCAGCAGATCTTTCGACAGGGTCTCTGGAAACACCATATATTTT
TRBD1	-	TRBV9	TRBJ1-2	CASSDRDRGPYGYTF	TGTGCCAGCAGCGACCGGGACAGGGGCCCTTATGGCTACACCTTC
TRBD1	-	TRBV15	TRBJ2-7	CATSRRGQYEQYF	TGTGCCACCAGCAGGAGGGGACAGTACGAGCAGTACTTC
-	-	TRBV19	TRBJ2-2	CASRGRQGYTGELFF	TGTGCCAGTAGAGGACGCCAGGGGTACACCGGGGAGCTGTTTTTT
TRBD2	-	TRBV5-1	TRBJ2-1	CASSTSGTSYNEQFF	TGCGCCAGCAGCACCTCCGGGACTAGCTACAATGAGCAGTTCTTC
-	-	TRBV5-4	TRBJ2-1	CAARSRWGRGWHEQFF	TGTGCCGCGCGTTCAAGGTGGGGAAGGGGCTGGCATGAGCAGTTCTTC
-	-	TRBV4-2	TRBJ2-3	CASSAEGVPRTDTQYF	TGTGCCAGCAGCGCCGAGGGGGTTCCCCGCACAGATACGCAGTATTTT
-	-	TRBV4-1	TRBJ1-1	CASSQDQGREAFF	TGCGCCAGCAGCCAAGACCAGGGAAGAGAAGCTTTCTTT
TRBD1	-	TRBV19	TRBJ1-5	CASSENRGALPQHF	TGTGCCAGTAGCGAAAACAGGGGAGCTCTGCCCCAGCATTTT
-	-	TRBV6-5	TRBJ2-1	CASSYSRLMHNEQFF	TGTGCCAGCAGTTACTCGAGGCTAATGCACAATGAGCAGTTCTTC
-	-	TRBV7-9	TRBJ2-7	CASSFGDYEQYF	TGTGCCAGCAGCTTCGGGGACTACGAGCAGTACTTC
-	-	TRBV5-1	TRBJ2-7	CASSLAGQNYEQYF	TGCGCCAGCAGCTTGGCCGGACAAAACTACGAGCAGTACTTC
TRBD2	-	TRBV7-6	TRBJ2-3	CASSLITSGSGKDTQYF	TGTGCCAGCAGCTTAATTACTAGCGGGAGCGGGAAAGATACGCAGTATTTT
-	-	TRBV7-6	TRBJ2-7	CASSSGLTDEQYF	TGTGCCAGCAGCTCCGGTTTGACAGACGAGCAGTACTTC
TRBD2	-	TRBV5-1	TRBJ2-5	CASSEGLAEESETQYF	TGCGCCAGCAGCGAGGGACTAGCGGAGGAGAGTGAGACCCAGTACTTC
TRBD2	-	TRBV27	TRBJ2-1	CASSLGKGLAGVNEQFF	TGTGCCAGCAGTTTAGGAAAAGGACTAGCGGGAGTCAATGAGCAGTTCTTC
-	-	TRBV4-1	TRBJ1-2	CASSQERVGPAGYTF	TGCGCCAGCAGCCAAGAACGGGTGGGGCCGGCTGGCTACACCTTC
TRBD2	-	TRBV6-1	TRBJ2-3	CASSALAGSTDTQYF	TGTGCCAGCAGTGCCCTAGCGGGAAGCACAGATACGCAGTATTTT
-	-	TRBV5-4	TRBJ2-7	CASSLAVSYEQYF	TGTGCCAGCAGCTTGGCGGTATCCTACGAGCAGTACTTC
-	-	TRBV11-2	TRBJ1-2	CASNLGQNYGYTF	TGTGCCAGCAACTTAGGACAGAACTATGGCTACACCTTC
-	-	TRBV4-3	TRBJ2-1	CASSQDGGNYNEQFF	TGCGCCAGCAGCCAAGATGGGGGGAACTACAATGAGCAGTTCTTC
-	-	TRBV30	TRBJ1-4	CAWSLREKLFF	TGTGCCTGGAGTTTGCGTGAAAAACTGTTTTTT
TRBD1	-	TRBV10-1	TRBJ2-5	CASSDSGQLQETQYF	TGCGCCAGCAGTGATTCGGGACAGCTCCAAGAGACCCAGTACTTC
TRBD1	-	TRBV6-5	TRBJ2-3	CASSRDRGGTDTQYF	TGTGCCAGCAGCCGGGACAGGGGGGGCACAGATACGCAGTATTTT
TRBD1	-	TRBV10-2	TRBJ2-6	CASRRQGNAGANVLTF	TGCGCCAGCAGGCGACAGGGGAACGCTGGGGCCAACGTCCTGACTTTC
TRBD2	-	TRBV5-1	TRBJ2-7	CASSGGTSGLYEQYF	TGCGCCAGCAGCGGCGGGACTAGCGGTCTCTACGAGCAGTACTTC
-	-	TRBV28	TRBJ1-2	CASSFPPGEKGYGYTF	TGTGCCAGCAGTTTTCCGCCAGGGGAAAAAGGGTATGGCTACACCTTC